This T cell receptor beta chain was profiled in a study of T cell repertoires in cytomegalovirus infection. Overall study context: Both recently identified HLA-C-restricted and well-studied HLA-B-restricted CMV epitopes were used in the study. Public TCR beta signatures provided an indication of both CMV infection and a matching HLA type.

This clonotype showed up just a few times. The antigen is not known. Whole-study results and caveats: HLA-C-restricted TCR beta clonotypes specific for CMV led the ex vivo response.

TCRdb independently ran MiXCR on the reads; one entry per CDR3 protein. Among fewer than 850,000 distinct CDR3 sequences, 25% to 30% were seen once, and the ten largest hold over 10%. The source of this sequence is a human donor in good health (CMV status not recorded). Some clones in this sample may be carry-over from other donors' samples. The starting material was cultured CD8+ T cells from PBMCs, obtained from culture after CMV antigen stimulation.

The CDR3 sequence is CASSQDQDYSQPQHF. CDR3 nucleotides: TGTGCCAGCAGCCAAGATCAGGACTATTCACAGCCCCAGCATTTT. The chain combines TRBV4-2 with TRBJ1-5, with unresolved D. Trimming cost V 0 bases and J 7 bases, with 13 bases left between them. The CDR3 contains 15 residues. The germline V gene has CDR1 LGHNA and CDR2 YNFKEQ.